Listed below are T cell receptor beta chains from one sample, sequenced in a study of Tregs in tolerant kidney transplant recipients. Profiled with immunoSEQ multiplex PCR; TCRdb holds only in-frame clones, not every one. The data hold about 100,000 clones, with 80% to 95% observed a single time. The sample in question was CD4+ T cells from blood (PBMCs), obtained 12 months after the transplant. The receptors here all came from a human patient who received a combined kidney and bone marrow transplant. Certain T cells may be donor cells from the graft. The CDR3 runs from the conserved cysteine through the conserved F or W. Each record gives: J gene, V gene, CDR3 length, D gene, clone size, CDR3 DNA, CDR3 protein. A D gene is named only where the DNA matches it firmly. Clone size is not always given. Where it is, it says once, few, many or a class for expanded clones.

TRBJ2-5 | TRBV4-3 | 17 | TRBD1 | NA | TGCGCCAGCAGCCTACAAGCCATACAGGGGTTTGGAGAGACCCAGTACTTC | CASSLQAIQGFGETQYF
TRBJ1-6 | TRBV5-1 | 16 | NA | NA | TGCGCCAGCAGCCTGGAACTGAGCTCCTATAATTCCCCCCTCCACTTT | CASSLELSSYNSPLHF
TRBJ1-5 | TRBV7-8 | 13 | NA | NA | TGTGCCAGCAGCTTCGGGTACAATCAGCCCCAGCATTTT | CASSFGYNQPQHF
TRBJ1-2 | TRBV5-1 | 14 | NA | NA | TGCGCCAGCAGCTTGGCCGCGGCTTGGTCTGGCTACACCTTC | CASSLAAAWSGYTF
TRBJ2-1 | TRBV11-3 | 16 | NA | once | TGTGCCAGCAGCCAAAGGGGGACCGACCCCTACAATGAGCAGTTCTTC | CASSQRGTDPYNEQFF
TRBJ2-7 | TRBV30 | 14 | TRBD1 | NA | TGTGCCTGGAGCGTTGGGACAGGGGGCTACGAGCAGTACTTC | CAWSVGTGGYEQYF
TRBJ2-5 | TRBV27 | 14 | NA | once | TGTGCCAGCAGTTTAGGTGGACTCCAAGAGACCCAGTACTTC | CASSLGGLQETQYF
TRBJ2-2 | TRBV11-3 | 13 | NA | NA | TGTGCCAGCAGCTTAGCTAGCACCGGGGAGCTGTTTTTT | CASSLASTGELFF
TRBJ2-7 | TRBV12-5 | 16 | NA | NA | TGTGCTAGTGGTTTGGTACTGAGTGGGAGTTCCTACGAGCAGTACTTC | CASGLVLSGSSYEQYF
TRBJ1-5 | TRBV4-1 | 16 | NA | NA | TGCGCCAGCAGCCAAGAGTGGGGCAGGGTCAATCAGCCCCAGCATTTT | CASSQEWGRVNQPQHF
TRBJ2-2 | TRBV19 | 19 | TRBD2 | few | TGTGCCAGTAGCCGAAAGGGACTAGCGGGGGCTTCGAACACCGGGGAGCTGTTTTTT | CASSRKGLAGASNTGELFF
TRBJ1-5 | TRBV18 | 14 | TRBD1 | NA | TGTGCCAGCTCACAACAGGGGAGCGATCAGCCCCAGCATTTT | CASSQQGSDQPQHF
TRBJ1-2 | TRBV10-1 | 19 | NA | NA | TGCGCCAGCAGTGAGAAATCCCCCCACGGGGAGACTGCTAACTATGGCTACACCTTC | CASSEKSPHGETANYGYTF
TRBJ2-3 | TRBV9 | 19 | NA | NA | TGTGCCAGCAGCGTAGACGGGGGCCGGGCTAGCGGAAGCACAGATACGCAGTATTTT | CASSVDGGRASGSTDTQYF
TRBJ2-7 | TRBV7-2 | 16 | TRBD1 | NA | TGTGCCAGCAGCTCGGGACAGGGGACACCTCCCTACGAGCAGTACTTC | CASSSGQGTPPYEQYF
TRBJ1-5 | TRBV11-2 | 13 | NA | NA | TGTGCCAGCGCGCGGGAACGCAATCAGCCCCAGCATTTT | CASARERNQPQHF
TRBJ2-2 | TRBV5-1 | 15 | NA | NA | TGCGCCAGCAGCGCCGGGATTACGGACACCGGGGAGCTGTTTTTT | CASSAGITDTGELFF
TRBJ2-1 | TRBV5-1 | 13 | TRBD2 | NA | TGCGCCAGCCGACTAGCCTCCTACAATGAGCAGTTCTTC | CASRLASYNEQFF
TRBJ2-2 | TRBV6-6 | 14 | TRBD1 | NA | TGTGCCAGCAGTCGGACAGGGGGCACCGGGGAGCTGTTTTTT | CASSRTGGTGELFF
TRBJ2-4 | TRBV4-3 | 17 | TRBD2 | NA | TGCGCCAGCAGCCAAGATCCTAGCGGGGGGCTGAAAAACATTCAGTACTTC | CASSQDPSGGLKNIQYF
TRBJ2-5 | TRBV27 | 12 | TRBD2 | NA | TGTGCCAGCAGTGCGGGGGGTCGGACCCAGTACTTC | CASSAGGRTQYF
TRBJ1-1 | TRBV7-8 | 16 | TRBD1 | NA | TGTGCCAGCAGCTTACGCACAGGGGGCCGGCAGGTCAGGAGGGCTTTT | CASSLRTGGRQVRRAF
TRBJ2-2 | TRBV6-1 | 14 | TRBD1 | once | TGTGCCAGCACACGGGACAGGGTTACCGGGGAGCTGTTTTTT | CASTRDRVTGELFF
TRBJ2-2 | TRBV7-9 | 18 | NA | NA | TGTGCCAGCAGCTTAAGAGGCTGGGGCAGCTCAAACACCGGGGAGCTGTTTTTT | CASSLRGWGSSNTGELFF
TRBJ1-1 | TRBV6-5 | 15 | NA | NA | TGTGCCAGCAGTTACATATCTGGGGGAGGGACTGAAGCTTTCTTT | CASSYISGGGTEAFF
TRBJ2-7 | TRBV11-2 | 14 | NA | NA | TGTGCCAGCAGCTTACACCGATTATCTACCGAGCAGTACTTC | CASSLHRLSTEQYF
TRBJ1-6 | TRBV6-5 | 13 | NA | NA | TGTGCCAGCAGCCGTGCGGTAGAATCACCCCTCCACTTT | CASSRAVESPLHF